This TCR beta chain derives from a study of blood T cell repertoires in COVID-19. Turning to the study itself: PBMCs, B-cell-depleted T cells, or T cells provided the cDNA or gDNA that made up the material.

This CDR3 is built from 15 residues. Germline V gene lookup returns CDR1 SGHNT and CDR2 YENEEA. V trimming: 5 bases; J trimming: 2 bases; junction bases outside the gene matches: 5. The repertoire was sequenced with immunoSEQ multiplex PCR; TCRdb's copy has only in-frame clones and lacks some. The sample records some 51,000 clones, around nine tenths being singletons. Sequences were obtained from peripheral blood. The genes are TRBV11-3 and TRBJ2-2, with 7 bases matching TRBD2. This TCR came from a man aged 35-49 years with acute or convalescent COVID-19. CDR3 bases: TGTGCCAGCAGCCCCTTGACTAGCAACACCGGGGAGCTGTTTTTT. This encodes CASSPLTSNTGELFF.